This section outlines one T cell receptor beta chain sequence together with its context. Its antigen is unknown. The sample comes from a study of Ad26.COV2.S vaccination and SARS-CoV-2 variants. Study background: COV1001, an Ad26.COV2.S trial, supplied this vaccine-arm donor.

The study, taken as a whole, reports: Vaccinees and placebo recipients showed similar non-spike TCR breadth. After vaccination, substantial breadth of spike-specific CD8+ and CD4+ responses was reported.

The treatment denotes: 19 received Ad26.COV2.S at low or high dose, single or two shots; about 5 received placebo; per-sample allocation not given. Sampling took place 63 days after the first vaccine or placebo injection. At a Boston site, the person donating was an adult of 18-55 years. The CDR3 is made up of 13 amino acids. Germline CDR1 is MNHNY and CDR2 is SVGAGI (reference sequence). Trimming took 6 bases from V and 2 from J, leaving 11 bases between them. TCRdb's copy holds only in-frame clones and misses some; the assay was immunoSEQ multiplex PCR. This repertoire shows approximately 500,000 clones, about 83% found once; its top ten account for around 13%.

The TCR originated in a person aged 18-65 years who received the Ad26.COV2.S COVID-19 vaccine or a placebo. This chain connects TRBV6-6 to TRBJ2-7; D perhaps matches TRBD1 (6 bases). Specimen: peripheral blood, collected in a trial of Ad26.COV2.S vaccine versus placebo. The CDR3 protein is CASSRTGTYEQYF. As DNA, the CDR3 is TGTGCCAGCAGCCGAACAGGGACCTACGAGCAGTACTTC.